The 32 T cell receptor beta chains in this list originate from one sample, sequenced in a study of blood T cell repertoires in COVID-19. Sequencing used immunoSEQ multiplex PCR; TCRdb keeps in-frame clones, though not all of them. This table holds some 150,000 clones, 70% to 90% found once. Sequencing used peripheral blood. The source is a human donor with acute or convalescent COVID-19. The donor label of this sample is uncertain.

This chain links TRBV4-3 with TRBJ1-2, with unresolved D. The CDR3 is made up of 15 amino acids. V was shortened by 0 bases and J by 4 bases, with 12 bases between the two germline ends. CDR1 and CDR2 (germline): LGHNA, YSLEER. CDR3 nucleotides: TGCGCCAGCAGCCAAGATTGGGGAGAACCCTATGGCTACACCTTC. Protein product: CASSQDWGEPYGYTF.

The rearrangement links TRBV27 to TRBJ1-5; TRBD1 matches at 7 bases. The CDR3 has 15 amino acids. The V gene's germline CDR1 is MNHEY and CDR2 SMNVEV (reference sequence). The V gene end was trimmed by 3 bases and the J gene end by 1 base; junction bases not matched to a gene: 3. CDR3 sequence reads: CASSLQGESNQPQHF. The CDR3 bases are TGTGCCAGCAGTTTGCAGGGGGAGAGCAATCAGCCCCAGCATTTT.

The chain couples TRBV19 to TRBJ1-2; 9 nucleotides line up with TRBD1. V dropped 6 bases and J dropped 7; count of bases not matched to a gene: 15. Germline V lookup: CDR1 LNHDA, CDR2 SQIVND (reference sequence). This CDR3 is built from 16 residues. CDR3 in DNA: TGTGCCAGTAGGATATCCGGTGGACAGGGGAGCGGTGGCTACACCTTC. This codes for CASRISGGQGSGGYTF. Looking up the rest from reference TRBV19 and TRBJ1-2 gives the full variable domain: DGGITQSPKYLFRKEGQNVTLSCEQNLNHDAMYWYRQDPGQGLRLIYYSQIVNDFQKGDIAEGYSVSREKKESFPLTVTSAQKNPTAFYLCASRISGGQGSGGYTFGSGTRLTVV.

The chain combines TRBV28 with TRBJ1-1; the D gene is possibly TRBD1 (6 bases). The CDR3 runs to 14 residues. Trimming pared 4 bases from V and 0 bases from J, leaving 9 bases between. Germline CDR1 MDHEN, CDR2 SYDVKM. The CDR3 reads CASSSGQLNTEAFF. CDR3 nucleotides: TGTGCCAGCAGTTCCGGACAGCTGAACACTGAAGCTTTCTTT. Looking up the rest from reference TRBV28 and TRBJ1-1 gives the full variable domain: DVKVTQSSRYLVKRTGEKVFLECVQDMDHENMFWYRQDPGLGLRLIYFSYDVKMKEKGDIPEGYSVSREKKERFSLILESASTNQTSMYLCASSSGQLNTEAFFGQGTRLTVV.

The V call is TRBV6-5, the J call TRBJ1-2, with 10 bases identical to TRBD1. The CDR3 loop spans 15 amino acids. Germline V lookup: CDR1 MNHEY, CDR2 SVGAGI. The junction had 6 bases not matched to a gene; V was cut back by 6 bases and J by 2 bases. CDR3 in DNA: TGTGCCAGCAGAAAACCGGGACAGGGGAACTATGGCTACACCTTC. It is translated as CASRKPGQGNYGYTF.

This clone was recorded many times. This chain links TRBV19 with TRBJ1-4, with TRBD1 identical over 7 bases. Germline V CDR1 and CDR2: LNHDA, SQIVND (reference sequence). The CDR3 consists of 13 residues. V gave up 4 bases and J gave up 6 bases; unmatched junction bases: 2. The CDR3 DNA is TGTGCCAGTAGTACGGGGACAGATGAAAAACTGTTTTTT. Amino acids: CASSTGTDEKLFF.

This sequence joins TRBV6-5 and TRBJ2-7; TRBD2 matches 12 bases. Germline CDR1 MNHEY, CDR2 SVGAGI. This CDR3 spans 13 amino acids. With 7 bases clipped from V and 6 bases from J, the junction kept 4 bases outside the gene matches. The CDR3 spells CASTLAGGGEQYV. As DNA, the CDR3 is TGTGCCAGCACACTAGCGGGAGGAGGCGAGCAGTACGTC.

The V and J genes are TRBV29-1 and TRBJ2-7; 7 bases are shared with TRBD1. Germline V gives CDR1 SQVTM, CDR2 ANQGSEA. V lost 4 bases to trimming and J lost 6 bases; unmatched junction nucleotides: 6. The CDR3 is made up of 12 amino acids. CDR3 coding DNA: TGCAGCGTTGGAGACAGGGTCGGCGAGCAGTACTTC. This gives the protein CSVGDRVGEQYF.

The genes are TRBV28 and TRBJ2-3; 8 positions match TRBD2. Per the germline V gene, CDR1 is MDHEN and CDR2 is SYDVKM. This CDR3 region has 14 residues. Germline trimming cut 4 bases from V and 4 bases from J; bases unmatched to any gene: 4. The CDR3 DNA sequence: TGTGCCAGCAGTTCCCCGGGGGGGGCAGATACGCAGTATTTT. It encodes CASSSPGGADTQYF. The full variable domain, completed using reference TRBV28 and TRBJ2-3, is DVKVTQSSRYLVKRTGEKVFLECVQDMDHENMFWYRQDPGLGLRLIYFSYDVKMKEKGDIPEGYSVSREKKERFSLILESASTNQTSMYLCASSSPGGADTQYFGPGTRLTVL.

The V gene is TRBV7-9, the J gene TRBJ1-2; 10 nucleotides line up with TRBD1. This CDR3 contains 15 residues. CDR1 is SEHNR, CDR2 FQNEAQ, per germline (reference sequence). With V trimmed by 3 bases and J by 7 bases, 8 bases remained unmatched. CDR3 sequence: CASSFFGQGGAGYTF. Here the CDR3 DNA reads TGTGCCAGCAGCTTTTTCGGACAGGGGGGCGCTGGCTACACCTTC.

This chain connects TRBV20-1 to TRBJ2-7; 8 bases agree with TRBD1. V dropped 3 bases and J dropped 2; count of bases not matched to a gene: 9. CDR3 length: 15 residues. CDR1 is DFQATT and CDR2 is SNEGSKA in the germline V gene (reference sequence). CDR3 residues: CSASPRTGIPYEQYF. The DNA for the CDR3 is TGCAGTGCTAGTCCGCGGACAGGGATCCCCTACGAGCAGTACTTC.

This clone was observed a single time. This rearrangement joins TRBV27 to TRBJ1-2; 7 positions match TRBD1. Germline trimming cut 4 bases from V and 2 bases from J; bases unmatched to any gene: 13. In germline, CDR1 is MNHEY, CDR2 SMNVEV (reference sequence). There are 17 residues in the CDR3. Written as DNA, the CDR3 is TGTGCCAGCAGTTCGACGGGGACAGTCGGTTTGAACTATGGCTACACCTTC. Its protein is CASSSTGTVGLNYGYTF.

The CDR3 reads CASITVNTEAFF. The CDR3 region has the DNA TGTGCCTCTATAACAGTGAACACTGAAGCTTTCTTT. The chain is built from TRBV30 and TRBJ1-1; no firm D call. This CDR3 contains 12 residues. Germline-derived CDR1 and CDR2 are GTSNPN and SVGIG (reference sequence). V was clipped by 7 bases and J by 0 bases, with 9 bases between them.

The chain carries TRBV10-3 and TRBJ2-7; possible D gene TRBD1, 5 bases. The CDR3 extends over 14 amino acids. From germline, CDR1 is ENHRY and CDR2 SYGVKD. Trimming left V 2 bases short and J 2 bases short, with 10 bases between. The CDR3 region is CAISEAETAYEQYF. The CDR3, as DNA: TGTGCCATCAGTGAGGCTGAGACAGCCTACGAGCAGTACTTC.

This clone has a handful of counts. This sample includes further DNA sequences coding for the same CDR3. The rearrangement joins TRBV7-2 to TRBJ1-1; 8 nucleotides align to TRBD1. CDR1 SGHTA and CDR2 FQGNSA come from the germline V gene. This CDR3 is 13 amino acids long. Trimming took 3 bases from V and 6 from J; bases not matched to a gene: 3. The CDR3 DNA follows: TGTGCCAGCAGCTTGCAGGGGGCCTCTGAAGCTTTCTTT. This encodes CASSLQGASEAFF.

V usage is TRBV7-2 and J usage is TRBJ1-2; 8 nucleotides agree with TRBD1. V lost 5 bases to trimming and J lost 8 bases; unmatched junction nucleotides: 10. The CDR3 covers 14 residues. CDR1 SGHTA and CDR2 FQGNSA come from the germline V gene. This CDR3 reads CASSTRQGSDGYTF. The CDR3 DNA follows: TGTGCCAGCAGCACTCGACAGGGGTCGGACGGCTACACCTTC.

The chain couples TRBV9 to TRBJ1-1; 8 bases fit TRBD1. Germline V gives CDR1 SGDLS, CDR2 YYNGEE. J was trimmed by 4 bases and V by 2 bases; bases with no gene match: 4. CDR3 length: 14 amino acids. As DNA, the CDR3 is TGTGCCAGCAGCGTGACAGGGGTTGCCACTGAAGCTTTCTTT. Translation: CASSVTGVATEAFF.

The chain joins TRBV6-5 to TRBJ2-5; D perhaps matches TRBD2 (6 bases). Germline V gene lookup returns CDR1 MNHEY and CDR2 SVGAGI. The CDR3 spans 15 residues. V was trimmed by 0 bases and J by 8 bases, leaving 16 bases between them. The DNA of the CDR3 is TGTGCCAGCAGTTACTCCGGGGGTGTATCGGATACCCAGTACTTC. This sequence encodes CASSYSGGVSDTQYF.

This sequence joins TRBV7-2 and TRBJ2-3; D gene ambiguous. CDR1 and CDR2 from the germline V gene are SGHTA and FQGNSA. This CDR3 contains 14 residues. The V end lost 4 bases, the J end lost 1 base, and 9 bases lay between the germline ends. The CDR3 sequence: CASSSPAGTDTQYF. DNA of the CDR3: TGTGCCAGCAGCTCCCCGGCGGGCACAGATACGCAGTATTTT.

The rearrangement uses TRBV11-2 and TRBJ2-2, with 10 bases fitting TRBD1. Germline-derived CDR1 and CDR2 are SGHAT and FQNNGV. The trim removed 5 bases at V and 5 bases at J, leaving 8 bases unmatched. CDR3 length: 16 amino acids. The CDR3 protein is CASSVRDRGLTGELFF. Written as DNA, the CDR3 is TGTGCCAGCAGCGTCCGGGACAGGGGACTAACCGGGGAGCTGTTTTTT. Looking up the rest from reference TRBV11-2 and TRBJ2-2 gives the full variable domain: EAGVAQSPRYKIIEKRQSVAFWCNPISGHATLYWYQQILGQGPKLLIQFQNNGVVDDSQLPKDRFSAERLKGVDSTLKIQPAKLEDSAVYLCASSVRDRGLTGELFFGEGSRLTVL.

The CDR3 sequence is CASSAEFNSYEQYF. DNA for the CDR3: TGTGCCAGCAGCGCAGAATTCAACTCCTACGAGCAGTACTTC. The J gene is TRBJ2-7, the V gene TRBV9; no definite D call. Germline CDR1 SGDLS, CDR2 YYNGEE. The V end was cut by 3 bases, the J end by 0 bases, with 10 bases between. The CDR3 runs to 14 residues.

J is TRBJ2-5 and V is TRBV4-2; TRBD2 matches at 7 bases. Germline V CDR1 and CDR2: LGHNA, YNFKEQ. Unmatched junction bases numbered 15, after V lost 0 bases and J lost 2 bases. The CDR3 has 19 residues. In DNA form, the CDR3 reads TGTGCCAGCAGCCAAGATCTGGGGGTACGGCTAGCGGTACAAGAGACCCAGTACTTC. It translates to CASSQDLGVRLAVQETQYF.

V usage is TRBV14 and J usage is TRBJ1-2, with D tentatively TRBD1 (6 bases). Germline V gene data show CDR1 as SGHDN and CDR2 as FVKESK. V was shortened by 4 bases and J by 0 bases, with 9 bases between the two germline ends. This CDR3 region has 14 residues. The CDR3 nucleotides read TGTGCCAGCAGCCCGGACAGCTCTAACTATGGCTACACCTTC. Amino acid sequence: CASSPDSSNYGYTF.

This chain uses TRBV10-3 with TRBJ2-5, with D tentatively TRBD2 (6 bases). The CDR3 runs 16 residues. Trimming removed 3 bases from V and 0 bases from J, with 14 bases in between. Germline-derived CDR1 and CDR2 are ENHRY and SYGVKD. CDR3 bases: TGTGCCATCAGTGATCGACTAGGCACGTACCAAGAGACCCAGTACTTC. Encoded protein: CAISDRLGTYQETQYF.

The V gene is TRBV4-1, the J gene TRBJ1-1, with TRBD1 matching 7 bases. V lost 1 base, J lost 2 bases, and 4 bases stayed unmatched. The CDR3 has 15 amino acids. From germline, CDR1 is MGHRA and CDR2 YSYEKL. The CDR3 reads CASSQVGQSNTEAFF. CDR3 DNA: TGCGCCAGCAGCCAAGTGGGACAGAGTAACACTGAAGCTTTCTTT.

The rearrangement uses TRBV5-4 and TRBJ1-1; D unresolved. The CDR3 is 15 amino acids. Deletions cut 4 bases from V and 0 bases from J, with 13 bases between. Germline V CDR1 and CDR2: SGHNT, YYREEE (reference sequence). The CDR3 DNA is TGTGCCAGCAGCCTTCAGGTGACCCTGAACACTGAAGCTTTCTTT. Residues: CASSLQVTLNTEAFF.

This chain joins TRBV5-1 and TRBJ2-7, with D possibly matching TRBD2 (5 bases). Trimming stripped 4 bases from V and 4 bases from J, with 18 bases between. The CDR3 loop spans 15 amino acids. Germline V gene lookup returns CDR1 SGHRS and CDR2 YFSETQ. CDR3 amino acids: CASSLGQAVTYEQYF. CDR3 nucleotides: TGCGCCAGCAGCCTCGGTCAAGCGGTGACGTACGAGCAGTACTTC.

J is TRBJ2-1 and V is TRBV5-1; 13 bases are a match to TRBD2. V lost 5 bases, J lost 6 bases, and 8 bases stayed unmatched. Germline-derived CDR1 and CDR2 are SGHRS and YFSETQ. CDR3 size: 16 residues. In DNA, the CDR3 is TGCGCCAGCAGTTTAACCGGGACTAGCGGGATCAATGAGCAGTTCTTC. As protein: CASSLTGTSGINEQFF. The entire variable domain, with the rest obtained from reference TRBV5-1 and TRBJ2-1, is as follows: KAGVTQTPRYLIKTRGQQVTLSCSPISGHRSVSWYQQTPGQGLQFLFEYFSETQRNKGNFPGRFSGRQFSNSRSEMNVSTLELGDSALYLCASSLTGTSGINEQFFGPGTRLTVL.

The CDR3 protein is CASSQLTSVDEQFF. The CDR3 DNA follows: TGTGCCAGCAGTCAACTAACTAGCGTCGATGAGCAGTTCTTC. This rearrangement joins TRBV27 to TRBJ2-1, with 7 bases aligning to TRBD2. The CDR3 is 14 amino acids. The trim removed 5 bases at V and 8 bases at J, leaving 9 bases unmatched. CDR1 is MNHEY, CDR2 SMNVEV, per germline (reference sequence).

The chain has TRBV5-1 and TRBJ1-2, with a weak D call TRBD1 (6 bases). This CDR3 spans 15 amino acids. Per germline, CDR1 SGHRS and CDR2 YFSETQ. Trimming removed 0 bases at V and 2 bases at J, with 11 bases between. CDR3 in DNA: TGCGCCAGCAGCTTGGGGGAAACAGGGAACTATGGCTACACCTTC. Its protein is CASSLGETGNYGYTF.

The chain recombines TRBV21-1 with TRBJ1-2. TRBV21-1 is a known pseudogene. The CDR3 contains 16 residues. CDR3 region: CASSEDYQGSNYGYTF. The CDR3 DNA follows: TGTGCCAGCAGCGAGGACTACCAGGGCAGTAACTATGGCTACACCTTC.

The chain uses TRBV12-5 and TRBJ2-1; the match to TRBD1 covers 8 bases. The CDR3 runs to 17 residues. Trimming took 0 bases from V and 5 from J; bases not matched to a gene: 9. CDR1 is LGHNT and CDR2 is FRNRAP in the germline V gene. The CDR3 spells CASGLVRTDRDHNEQFF. DNA of the CDR3: TGTGCTAGTGGTTTGGTCCGAACGGACAGGGATCACAATGAGCAGTTCTTC.